The sequence of this T cell receptor beta chain was determined in a study of blood T cells in healthy people across ages. Together with a sample-barcoded 5' primer, a J-beta primer mix was included in a second PCR lasting roughly 6 to 12 cycles. TCRdb used MiXCR to reprocess the 5' RACE reads, holding one entry per CDR3 protein. The table records about 2 million distinct CDR3 sequences, roughly 49% of them present only once. The origin of this receptor is a woman between 40 and 50 years old in good health. Sample: blood.

The CDR3 region is CSARAPQGANQPQHF. The CDR3 DNA reads TGCAGTGCTAGGGCCCCTCAGGGGGCAAATCAGCCCCAGCATTTT. This rearrangement joins TRBV20-1 to TRBJ1-5, with 8 positions matching TRBD1. Germline-derived CDR1 and CDR2 are DFQATT and SNEGSKA (reference sequence). The trim removed 3 bases at V and 4 bases at J, leaving 8 bases unmatched. The CDR3 sequence is 15 residues long.